The T cell receptor beta chain under discussion was sequenced for a study of OX40 agonist ivuxolimab in advanced cancers. Whole-study context: Patients enrolled in dose escalation were diagnosed with hepatocellular carcinoma, melanoma, renal cell or head and neck cancer. Antecedent anti-PD-1, anti-PD-L1 or anti-CTLA-4 therapy was permissible, with around 41% having received some. Study-wide results and limits: Researchers report that CD8+ T cells had, on average, more expanded clones than CD4+. Antigen targets of the expanded peripheral T cells went undetermined.

TCRdb keeps only in-frame clones here, not all; method: immunoSEQ multiplex PCR. The table has more than 65,000 clones, 89% seen once; the top ten hold approximately 0.4%. With respect to this clone: Its antigen is still unknown.

Trimming took off 0 bases at V and 2 bases at J, with 5 bases between the two ends. Germline lookup yields CDR1 MGHDK and CDR2 SYGVNS. The CDR3 runs 13 residues. Material: CD4+ or CD8+ T cells sorted from blood, obtained in a trial of the OX40 agonist ivuxolimab. This TCR derives from an adult with an advanced solid tumor such as melanoma, head and neck, liver or kidney cancer. The chain combines TRBV25-1 with TRBJ2-7, with no clear D. The CDR3 region has the DNA TGTGCCAGCAGTGAATATGGGACCTACGAGCAGTACTTC. Protein: CASSEYGTYEQYF.